Shown below are 27 T cell receptor beta chains from a single sample sequenced in a study of OX40 agonist ivuxolimab in advanced cancers. Using immunoSEQ multiplex PCR, the repertoire was profiled, and TCRdb retains in-frame clones only, with some absent. The sample carries about 61,000 clones, 90% recorded once. The source material was CD4+ or CD8+ T cells sorted from blood, sampled in a trial of the OX40 agonist ivuxolimab. The receptors derive from an adult with an advanced solid tumor such as melanoma, head and neck, liver or kidney cancer.

This clone was detected only once. The chain joins TRBV6-5 to TRBJ2-7, with 10 positions matching TRBD1. Unmatched junction bases numbered 6, after V lost 6 bases and J lost 1 base. CDR1 is MNHEY, CDR2 SVGAGI, per germline. The CDR3 length is 15 residues. The CDR3 DNA reads as TGTGCCAGCAGCCCCCGGGACAGGGGATCCTACGAGCAGTACTTC. Translated, it gives CASSPRDRGSYEQYF.

V and J are TRBV5-1 and TRBJ1-2; 7 bases fit TRBD1. Germline loops: CDR1 SGHRS, CDR2 YFSETQ. The V segment lost 3 bases and the J segment 6 bases; nucleotides outside the gene matches: 14. The CDR3 covers 16 residues. The DNA for the CDR3 is TGCGCCAGCAGCTCGGCCCTCAGGGGGGCGGGAGATGGCTACACCTTC. It is translated as CASSSALRGAGDGYTF. Looking up the rest from reference TRBV5-1 and TRBJ1-2 gives the full variable domain: KAGVTQTPRYLIKTRGQQVTLSCSPISGHRSVSWYQQTPGQGLQFLFEYFSETQRNKGNFPGRFSGRQFSNSRSEMNVSTLELGDSALYLCASSSALRGAGDGYTFGSGTRLTVV.

V usage is TRBV5-5 and J usage is TRBJ2-7; 7 bases line up with TRBD2. This CDR3 contains 14 residues. Germline-derived CDR1 and CDR2 are SGHKS and YYEKEE (reference sequence). V lost 2 bases and J lost 1; bases outside the gene matches: 3. For the CDR3, the DNA is TGTGCCAGCAGCTTACTAGCGCTGTCCTACGAGCAGTACTTC. This sequence encodes CASSLLALSYEQYF.

The V gene is TRBV9, the J gene TRBJ2-7; D unclear. Trimming stripped 2 bases from V and 3 bases from J, with 9 bases between. Germline CDR1 SGDLS, CDR2 YYNGEE. This CDR3 comprises 13 residues. CDR3 nucleotides: TGTGCCAGCAGCGTGGTAGGCGGCTACGAGCAGTACTTC. Residues: CASSVVGGYEQYF.

The J gene is TRBJ2-5, the V gene TRBV23-1; D gene uncertain. TRBV23-1 is classed as an ORF, of uncertain function. V was shortened by 3 bases and J by 3 bases, with 5 bases between the two germline ends. CDR3 size: 12 residues. CDR3 region: CASSQVKETQYF. The CDR3 bases are TGCGCCAGCAGTCAGGTGAAAGAGACCCAGTACTTC.

This clone was found once. J is TRBJ1-5 and V is TRBV6-9; 9 bases match TRBD1. Germline CDR1 MNHGY, CDR2 SVAAGI. V shed 6 bases and J 2 bases; nucleotides not matched to a gene: 5. The CDR3 length is 15 residues. The CDR3 region has the DNA TGTGCCAGCAGGACGACAGGGGGTGGCAATCAGCCCCAGCATTTT. This gives the protein CASRTTGGGNQPQHF.

The chain carries TRBV27 and TRBJ1-2; tentative D call: TRBD1 (6 bases). Trimming left V 3 bases short and J 7 bases short, with 12 bases between. CDR1 and CDR2 from the germline V gene are MNHEY and SMNVEV (reference sequence). The CDR3 spans 13 residues. The CDR3, as DNA: TGTGCCAGCAGTTTGGGACACGGGGGTGGCTACACCTTC. Its translation is CASSLGHGGGYTF.

This clone was found a few times. The rearrangement links TRBV6-5 to TRBJ1-1, with D maybe TRBD1 (6 bases). This CDR3 spans 14 amino acids. The germline V gene encodes CDR1 MNHEY and CDR2 SVGAGI. The ends were cut back, 2 bases at V and 4 bases at J, with 11 bases in the middle. The chain's CDR3 is CASSYRRDITEAFF. The CDR3 region has the DNA TGTGCCAGCAGTTACCGCCGGGACATCACTGAAGCTTTCTTT.

The chain links TRBV18 to TRBJ2-2; 14 positions match TRBD2. The CDR3 contains 18 residues. Trimming cost V 6 bases and J 1 base; bases outside gene matches: 7. Germline assignment: CDR1 KGHSH and CDR2 LQKENI. The CDR3 DNA is TGTGCCAGCTCGCCGGGACTAGCGGGAGCGGGGAACACCGGGGAGCTGTTTTTT. Amino acid sequence: CASSPGLAGAGNTGELFF.

The chain is built from TRBV15 and TRBJ2-1; no clear D. The ends were cut back, 0 bases at V and 5 bases at J, with 8 bases in the middle. There are 14 residues in the CDR3. Germline lookup yields CDR1 LNHNV and CDR2 YYDKDF (reference sequence). The chain's CDR3 is CATSRDFQDNEQFF. The CDR3 DNA reads as TGTGCCACCAGCAGAGATTTCCAAGACAATGAGCAGTTCTTC.

CDR3 nucleotides: TGTGCCAGCAGGGGACAGGGGATGCCGACTGAAGCTTTCTTT. Translating it yields CASRGQGMPTEAFF. The genes are TRBV2 and TRBJ1-1, with 10 bases identical to TRBD1. The CDR3 consists of 14 residues. Germline CDR1 SNHLY, CDR2 FYNNEI. The ends lost 6 bases at V and 5 bases at J; junction bases unmatched: 6.

In its sample, this clone was seen a few times. V is TRBV5-4 and J is TRBJ2-1; D could derive from TRBD1 or TRBD2 (5 bases each). V lost 4 bases to trimming and J lost 6 bases, with 20 bases between them. The CDR3 length is 16 residues. CDR1 and CDR2 from the germline V gene are SGHNT and YYREEE (reference sequence). The CDR3 DNA reads as TGTGCCAGCAGCGGCGATCGGCAGGGACGCATCAATGAGCAGTTCTTC. This codes for CASSGDRQGRINEQFF. Full variable domain (remainder filled in from reference TRBV5-4 and TRBJ2-1): ETGVTQSPTHLIKTRGQQVTLRCSSQSGHNTVSWYQQALGQGPQFIFQYYREEENGRGNFPPRFSGLQFPNYSSELNVNALELDDSALYLCASSGDRQGRINEQFFGPGTRLTVL.

The J gene is TRBJ1-4, the V gene TRBV28, with 8 positions matching TRBD1. V dropped 6 bases and J dropped 7; count of bases not matched to a gene: 10. CDR1 is MDHEN, CDR2 SYDVKM, per germline. CDR3 length equals 15 residues. The CDR3 loop is CASREQGGSGEKLFF. The CDR3 nucleotides are TGTGCCAGCAGGGAACAGGGGGGTTCGGGTGAAAAACTGTTTTTT.

This chain joins TRBV19 and TRBJ2-5, with TRBD1 matching 10 bases. Germline V gives CDR1 LNHDA, CDR2 SQIVND (reference sequence). Unmatched junction bases numbered 9, after V lost 9 bases and J lost 2 bases. This CDR3 is built from 15 residues. CDR3 loop: CASTRQGARQETQYF. DNA of the CDR3: TGTGCCAGCACTAGACAGGGGGCGCGTCAAGAGACCCAGTACTTC.

For this clone: Mismatch with germline at one junction end may stem from a read error. V and J are TRBV7-7 and TRBJ2-5, with 9 bases fitting TRBD1. Germline loops: CDR1 SSHAT, CDR2 FNYEAQ (reference sequence). CDR3 length equals 16 residues. The CDR3 nucleotides are TGTGCCAGCAGTTTAGAGGGAGGGACAGGGAGAGAGACCCAGTACTTC. Translation gives CASSLEGGTGRETQYF.

This sequence joins TRBV18 and TRBJ2-1; 7 bases map to TRBD1. The J segment lost 10 bases and the V segment lost 1 base, leaving 1 base of the junction unmatched. Germline values: CDR1 KGHSH, CDR2 LQKENI. There are 12 residues in the CDR3. The CDR3 sequence: CASSPQDREQFF. The CDR3 DNA is TGTGCCAGCTCACCACAGGACAGGGAGCAGTTCTTC.

V gene TRBV7-3 combines with J gene TRBJ2-5; D remains ambiguous. Germline V gives CDR1 SGHTA, CDR2 FQGTGA. Trimming pared 1 base from V and 1 base from J, leaving 13 bases between. CDR3 length equals 16 residues. CDR3 in amino acids: CASSLRVTGGQETQYF. The CDR3 DNA reads as TGTGCCAGCAGCTTAAGGGTCACTGGCGGCCAAGAGACCCAGTACTTC.

The CDR3 DNA reads as TGTGCCGCCGCCGGGACAGAGGGGCCTGAAGCTTTCTTT. It yields the protein CAAAGTEGPEAFF. This chain connects TRBV10-3 to TRBJ1-1; 7 bases are shared with TRBD1. In germline, CDR1 is ENHRY, CDR2 SYGVKD. V dropped 11 bases and J dropped 6; count of bases not matched to a gene: 12. The CDR3 covers 13 residues.

The chain employs TRBV28 and TRBJ1-4, with D uncertain. Germline V gives CDR1 MDHEN, CDR2 SYDVKM. V lost 8 bases and J lost 1, with 8 bases in between. The CDR3 loop spans 13 amino acids. This CDR3 reads CASSAGTNEKLFF. The DNA of the CDR3 is TGTGCCAGCTCGGCTGGAACTAATGAAAAACTGTTTTTT. The full variable domain, rest sourced from reference TRBV28 and TRBJ1-4, is DVKVTQSSRYLVKRTGEKVFLECVQDMDHENMFWYRQDPGLGLRLIYFSYDVKMKEKGDIPEGYSVSREKKERFSLILESASTNQTSMYLCASSAGTNEKLFFGSGTQLSVL.

CDR3 in amino acids: CASRSHTDMTNTEAFF. The CDR3 DNA sequence: TGTGCCAGCAGATCCCACACAGATATGACGAACACTGAAGCTTTCTTT. The chain links TRBV28 to TRBJ1-1; D gene unclear. Trimming removed 6 bases at V and 1 base at J, with 18 bases between. The CDR3 covers 16 residues. Germline values: CDR1 MDHEN, CDR2 SYDVKM.

The V gene is TRBV6-5, the J gene TRBJ2-5; D unresolved. Trimming cost V 6 bases and J 7 bases, with 3 bases left between them. The CDR3 sequence is 9 residues long. From germline, CDR1 is MNHEY and CDR2 SVGAGI. For the CDR3, the DNA is TGTGCCAGCAGCGGGACCCAGTACTTC. Encoded protein: CASSGTQYF.

The genes are TRBV9 and TRBJ1-1; 7 bases are shared with TRBD1. The CDR3 is made up of 13 amino acids. Germline V CDR1 and CDR2: SGDLS, YYNGEE. J gave up 1 base and V 4 bases, and 1 base lay outside the gene matches. The CDR3 loop is CASSRDRNTEAFF. In DNA, the CDR3 is TGTGCCAGCAGCAGGGACAGGAACACTGAAGCTTTCTTT.

The chain recombines TRBV18 with TRBJ2-5; the D call may be TRBD1 or TRBD2 (5 bases each). The CDR3 has 13 amino acids. Trimming took off 2 bases at V and 5 bases at J, with 9 bases between the two ends. Looked up from germline, CDR1 is KGHSH and CDR2 is LQKENI. DNA of the CDR3: TGTGCCAGCTCACCAGGGGGTGTGGAGACCCAGTACTTC. Translating it yields CASSPGGVETQYF.

V and J are TRBV10-1 and TRBJ2-7, with D perhaps matching TRBD1 or TRBD2 (5 bases each). V was shortened by 5 bases and J by 3 bases, with 11 bases between the two germline ends. Germline V gene lookup returns CDR1 WNHNN and CDR2 SYGVQD (reference sequence). The CDR3 runs to 13 residues. CDR3 protein: CASSRGVNYEQYF. CDR3 in DNA: TGCGCCAGCAGTCGGGGCGTTAACTACGAGCAGTACTTC.

V is TRBV7-2 and J is TRBJ1-2; no reliable D call. CDR1 is SGHTA and CDR2 is FQGNSA in the germline V gene. This CDR3 spans 14 amino acids. V lost 5 bases and J lost 0, with 10 bases in between. The CDR3 region is CASSPRPANYGYTF. The CDR3 bases are TGTGCCAGCAGCCCCCGGCCGGCTAACTATGGCTACACCTTC.

The chain has TRBV2 and TRBJ1-2, with unresolved D. V was trimmed by 5 bases and J by 2 bases, leaving 15 bases between them. The germline V gene encodes CDR1 SNHLY and CDR2 FYNNEI. CDR3 size: 15 residues. CDR3 nucleotide sequence: TGTGCCAGCAGTCCCGACACCAACCAGAACTATGGCTACACCTTC. Translating gives CASSPDTNQNYGYTF.

This clone was observed a single time. The chain links TRBV6-5 to TRBJ2-1; the D is unclear. The germline V gene encodes CDR1 MNHEY and CDR2 SVGAGI. The CDR3 is 14 residues long. V lost 5 bases, J lost 1 base, and 9 bases lay in between. CDR3 amino acids: CASSSRKSYNEQFF. CDR3 coding DNA: TGTGCCAGCAGTAGCAGGAAGTCCTACAATGAGCAGTTCTTC.